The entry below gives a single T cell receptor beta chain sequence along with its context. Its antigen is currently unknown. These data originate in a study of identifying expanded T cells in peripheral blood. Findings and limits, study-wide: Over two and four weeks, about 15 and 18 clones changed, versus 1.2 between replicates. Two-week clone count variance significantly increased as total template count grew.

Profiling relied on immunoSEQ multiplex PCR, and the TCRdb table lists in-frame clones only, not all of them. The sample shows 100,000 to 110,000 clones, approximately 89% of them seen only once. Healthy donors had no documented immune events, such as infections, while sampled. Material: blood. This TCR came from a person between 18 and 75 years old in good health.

As DNA, the CDR3 is TGCGCCAGCAGTGAGTGGCAGGGCGCCTACAATGAGCAGTTCTTC. Protein: CASSEWQGAYNEQFF. The chain uses TRBV10-2 and TRBJ2-1, with a weak D call TRBD1 (5 bases). Germline-derived CDR1 and CDR2 are WSHSY and SAAADI. Trimming removed 1 base at V and 2 bases at J, with 9 bases between. This CDR3 spans 15 amino acids.